This is a list of T cell receptor beta chains from one sample in a study of T cells in Graves' hyperthyroidism and ophthalmopathy. TCRdb redid the calling of the multiplex PCR reads with MiXCR, one entry per CDR3 protein. The sample has about 250,000 distinct CDR3 sequences; almost 25% are singletons. Sequencing was carried out using blood. The source of these receptors is a woman aged 35 to 49 with Graves' ophthalmopathy. Both conserved end residues are part of each CDR3. The D gene is left open where the match is weak. Clone size appears in some rows only: once, few, many, or a class for an expanded clone.

d_gene	len	v_gene	j_gene	abundance	CDR3nt	CDR3aa
NA	13	TRBV12-3/TRBV12-4	TRBJ2-7	NA	TGTGCCAACAACTTGGGGGGCGGCTACGAGCAGTACTTC	CANNLGGGYEQYF
TRBD2	17	TRBV6-1	TRBJ2-7	NA	TGTGCCAGCAGTGAAGAGTTAGCGGGGATCCTAGACTACGAGCAGTACTTC	CASSEELAGILDYEQYF
NA	14	TRBV7-2	TRBJ1-3	many	TGTGCCAGCAGCTTCCAGGGCTCTGGAAACACCATATATTTT	CASSFQGSGNTIYF
NA	11	TRBV6-2/TRBV6-3	TRBJ1-1	NA	TGTGCCAGCACTCCGATCACTGAAGCTTTCTTT	CASTPITEAFF
NA	16	TRBV5-1	TRBJ2-7	many	TGCGCCAGCAGCTTGAGGCCCAGGGATAGCTCCTACGAGCAGTACTTC	CASSLRPRDSSYEQYF
NA	13	TRBV4-2	TRBJ1-5	many	TGTGCCAGCAGCCAAGATGTTATTCAGCCCCAGCATTTT	CASSQDVIQPQHF
NA	14	TRBV27	TRBJ1-1	many	TGTGCCAGCAGTAGGGGGGGCAGAGGGACTGAAGCTTTCTTT	CASSRGGRGTEAFF
NA	16	TRBV28	TRBJ2-3	few	TGTGCCAGCAGTACCTACTTGCGGGTTCAGGGAGATACGCAGTATTTT	CASSTYLRVQGDTQYF
TRBD2	14	TRBV7-3	TRBJ2-5	many	TGTGCCAGCAGCTTAACTGGGGGGGAAGAGACCCAGTACTTC	CASSLTGGEETQYF
TRBD1	17	TRBV6-5	TRBJ2-7	NA	TGTGCCAGCAGTTACTCTCCGGGACAGGGGGCGACCTACGAGCAGTACTTC	CASSYSPGQGATYEQYF
NA	13	TRBV15	TRBJ2-7	NA	TGTGCCACCAGTCTGGGGATCCAATACGAGCAGTACTTC	CATSLGIQYEQYF
TRBD1	15	TRBV2	TRBJ1-2	NA	TGTGCCAGCAGCGTCTCCGGGACAGGGCCGAGGGGCTACACCTTC	CASSVSGTGPRGYTF
NA	13	TRBV11-2	TRBJ1-1	many	TGTGCCAGCCACGAAGGCGGAAGAACTGAAGCTTTCTTT	CASHEGGRTEAFF
TRBD1	14	TRBV12-3/TRBV12-4	TRBJ2-5	few	TGTGCCAGCAGTCCAGCAGACAGGGGGGGAACCCAGTACTTC	CASSPADRGGTQYF
NA	14	TRBV12-3/TRBV12-4	TRBJ1-3	many	TGTGCCAGCAGTTTAGGGATGACTGGAAACACCATATATTTT	CASSLGMTGNTIYF
NA	13	TRBV12-3/TRBV12-4	TRBJ1-2	many	TGTGCCAGCAGTTTAGCGCAGGGACTTGGCTACACCTTC	CASSLAQGLGYTF
TRBD2	15	TRBV15	TRBJ2-7	NA	TGTGCCACCAGCCCTGGGACTAGCGGGAGTAACGAGCAGTACTTC	CATSPGTSGSNEQYF
NA	16	TRBV6-5	TRBJ1-3	many	TGTGCCAGCAGTCCTTCTCCCGCTAGCTCTGGAAACACCATATATTTT	CASSPSPASSGNTIYF
NA	16	TRBV6-1	TRBJ1-5	NA	TGTGCCAGCAGTGAAGCCATTGGGGACCTCAATCAGCCCCAGCATTTT	CASSEAIGDLNQPQHF
NA	14	TRBV29-1	TRBJ2-2	NA	TGCAGCGTTGAGAGCGACAGGATCACCGGGGAGCTGTTTTTT	CSVESDRITGELFF
NA	16	TRBV9	TRBJ2-2	many	TGTGCCAGCAGCGTAGGAGTTCACGCGAACACCGGGGAGCTGTTTTTT	CASSVGVHANTGELFF
NA	14	TRBV6-1	TRBJ1-5	once	TGTGCCAGCAGAGGGGTGGGGGGCAATCAGCCCCAGCATTTT	CASRGVGGNQPQHF
NA	14	TRBV5-1	TRBJ2-5	many	TGCGCCAGCAGCTTGTATGGGGAGAAGGAGACCCAGTACTTC	CASSLYGEKETQYF
TRBD2	12	TRBV6-1	TRBJ2-5	many	TGTGCCAGCAGTGAGGGGGGGAGGACCCAGTACTTC	CASSEGGRTQYF
TRBD2	15	TRBV27	TRBJ2-7	many	TGTGCCAGCAGTTCGGGACTAGCGGCAGCTTACGAGCAGTACTTC	CASSSGLAAAYEQYF
NA	12	TRBV28	TRBJ1-2	NA	TGTGCCAGCAGTCCACACAGGGATGGCTACACCTTC	CASSPHRDGYTF
TRBD1	15	TRBV5-1	TRBJ1-2	many	TGCGCCAGCAGCTGGGGACAGGGGGATAACTATGGCTACACCTTC	CASSWGQGDNYGYTF
NA	15	TRBV6-5	TRBJ1-1	many	TGTGCCAGCAGTTACTCGACGGAAAGGGGCACTGAAGCTTTCTTT	CASSYSTERGTEAFF
TRBD2	17	TRBV9	TRBJ2-4	many	TGTGCCAGCAGCACGAAGCGGGAGTGCATAGCCAAAAACATTCAGTACTTC	CASSTKRECIAKNIQYF
NA	15	TRBV7-6	TRBJ1-5	many	TGTGCCAGCAGCTTAGATCCGGGGGCCAATCAGCCCCAGCATTTT	CASSLDPGANQPQHF
TRBD2	16	TRBV18	TRBJ2-7	many	TGTGCCAGCTCACCTGTTCGGACTAGCGGCTCCTACGAGCAGTACTTC	CASSPVRTSGSYEQYF
TRBD1	16	TRBV12-3/TRBV12-4	TRBJ1-6	many	TGTGCCAGCAGTGCCCAGAAAGGGGGCGGGGATTCACCCCTCCACTTT	CASSAQKGGGDSPLHF
NA	15	TRBV6-1	TRBJ1-1	many	TGTGCCAGCAGTGAAAACAGCTACTATGAAACTGAAGCTTTCTTT	CASSENSYYETEAFF
NA	15	TRBV20-1	TRBJ2-7	many	TGCAGTGCTAGAGATATGGTATTGGGTGCCTACGAGCAGTACTTC	CSARDMVLGAYEQYF
NA	11	TRBV6-1	TRBJ2-5	NA	TGTGCCAGCAGTGAACGGGAGACCCAAGTCTTC	CASSERETQVF
NA	13	TRBV27	TRBJ1-5	few	TGTGCCAGCAGTTTTAGGGCCAATCAGCCCCAGCATTTT	CASSFRANQPQHF
TRBD2	15	TRBV6-2/TRBV6-3	TRBJ2-7	few	TGTGCCAGCAGTGGACGGAAAAGCGGGAGTGACGAGCAGTACTTC	CASSGRKSGSDEQYF
NA	12	TRBV28	TRBJ2-7	many	TGTGCCAGCAGTACCCTATCCCCGCGGCAGTACTTC	CASSTLSPRQYF
NA	11	TRBV6-2/TRBV6-3	TRBJ2-5	many	TGTGCCAGCAGCTGGGCGGAGACCCAGTACTTC	CASSWAETQYF
NA	11	TRBV28	TRBJ1-1	many	TGTGCCAGCAGAAAGAACACTGAAGCTTTCTTT	CASRKNTEAFF
TRBD2	17	TRBV27	TRBJ2-7	many	TGTGCCAGCAGGCGGGGCACTACCACCGGGACTACCTACGAGCAGTACTTC	CASRRGTTTGTTYEQYF
NA	15	TRBV28	TRBJ2-4	many	TGTGCCAGCAGTCCAATCGGGACGACTAAAAACATTCAGTACTTC	CASSPIGTTKNIQYF
TRBD2	15	TRBV4-2	TRBJ2-7	few	TGTGTCAGCAGCGGTAGCGGGAGTAACTCCTACGAGCAGTACTTC	CVSSGSGSNSYEQYF
NA	15	TRBV28	TRBJ2-7	many	TGTGCCAGCAGTACCCCGGGACGCAAGACCTACGAGCAGTACTTC	CASSTPGRKTYEQYF
NA	14	TRBV3-1	TRBJ2-7	NA	TGTGCCAGCAGCCAGGTACAGGGATACTACGAGCAGTACTTC	CASSQVQGYYEQYF
NA	13	TRBV27	TRBJ2-5	many	TGTGCCAGCAGTTTGCGCGGGGAGCAGACCCAGTACTTC	CASSLRGEQTQYF
TRBD2	15	TRBV7-2	TRBJ2-7	many	TGTGCCAGCAGCTCCACCCTAGCGGGAGGTTCCGAGCAGTACTTC	CASSSTLAGGSEQYF
NA	14	TRBV28	TRBJ2-5	many	TGTGCCAGCAGTTTACGGCCGGGCTGGGAGACCCAGTACTTC	CASSLRPGWETQYF
NA	13	TRBV2	TRBJ1-5	many	TGTGCCAGCAGACAAGATAGCAATCAGCCCCAGCATTTT	CASRQDSNQPQHF
NA	14	TRBV2	TRBJ1-5	many	TGTGCCAGCACCCCAGGGGTGGGCAATCAGCCCCAGCATTTT	CASTPGVGNQPQHF
NA	13	TRBV27	TRBJ2-7	NA	TGTGCCAGCAGTTTATCGAGACCATACGAGCAGTACTTC	CASSLSRPYEQYF
TRBD1	17	TRBV7-3	TRBJ2-5	many	TGTGCCAGCAGCCGCGCAACCGGGACAGGGGAAAAAGAGACCCAGTACTTC	CASSRATGTGEKETQYF
NA	13	TRBV20-1	TRBJ2-7	few	TGCAGTCCTCTCTCTACAGGAAACTACGAGCAGTACTTC	CSPLSTGNYEQYF